The rows below give T cell receptor beta chains drawn from one sample of a study of human T cells and chemical hapten exposure. Each CDR3 protein gets one entry after TCRdb re-called the RACE reads with MiXCR. The sample yields about 55,000 distinct CDR3 sequences, less than 10% seen once. This specimen was whole blood, taken in connection with sensitization to the hapten diphenylcyclopropenone (DPC). These receptors were obtained from a woman in her fifties or sixties with alopecia areata. Some clones in this sample may be carry-over from other donors' samples. CDR3s include the opening cysteine and the closing phenylalanine or tryptophan. The order of the fields is J gene, D gene, V gene, CDR3 protein. The D gene is left open where the match is weak.

TRBJ2-7	.	TRBV18	CASSPPGPDEQYF
TRBJ2-3	.	TRBV6-5	CASSSSGDTQYF
TRBJ2-7	.	TRBV11-2	CASSLERGTYEQYF
TRBJ1-5	.	TRBV29-1	CSVQGIDQPQHF
TRBJ1-1	TRBD1	TRBV5-5	CASSPIQGGLNTEAFF
TRBJ2-7	.	TRBV6-5	CASSYSGGGSYEQYF
TRBJ1-2	.	TRBV7-2	CASSTSRQVANYGYTF
TRBJ2-5	.	TRBV28	CASSPGGRQETQYF
TRBJ2-4	TRBD1	TRBV28	CASSLQGIKNIQYF
TRBJ1-6	.	TRBV5-1	CASSGGYNSPLHF
TRBJ1-6	.	TRBV28	CASSPWTDNSPLHF
TRBJ2-5	.	TRBV7-2	CASSLDGRQETQYF
TRBJ2-1	.	TRBV11-2	CASSPRTLPYNEQFF
TRBJ2-1	TRBD2	TRBV6-6	CASSPGLAGAFYNEQFF
TRBJ2-7	TRBD2	TRBV20-1	CSARSGLAYEQYF
TRBJ1-4	.	TRBV5-6	CASSLDRNEKLFF
TRBJ2-2	.	TRBV9	CASSIRNTGELFF
TRBJ1-2	.	TRBV18	CASSPSPAGGPYGYTF
TRBJ2-2	.	TRBV7-8	CASSSGLPPTGELFF
TRBJ1-1	.	TRBV10-2	CASSDHPNTEAFF
TRBJ2-7	.	TRBV28	CASNPKGYEQYF
TRBJ1-5	.	TRBV7-9	CASSRWRGDSNQPQHF
TRBJ2-1	.	TRBV11-3	CASSLMLATFNEQFF
TRBJ1-6	.	TRBV10-2	CASSDNRESPLHF
TRBJ2-2	.	TRBV6-2/TRBV6-3	CASRRTGRAGELFF
TRBJ1-1	TRBD1	TRBV7-6	CASSLGRPRGLNTEAFF
TRBJ2-3	TRBD1	TRBV7-2	CASSPKTGLTDTQYF
TRBJ1-6	.	TRBV4-1	CASSHGANVIHSPLHF
TRBJ2-3	.	TRBV7-8	CASSLVGLASTDTQYF
TRBJ1-5	.	TRBV5-1	CASSLAGEMGQPQHF
TRBJ2-4	.	TRBV28	CASSFQRAAKNIQYF
TRBJ1-1	.	TRBV7-2	CASTIRPGRHGTEAFF
TRBJ1-5	TRBD1	TRBV6-5	CASRSGTAEYQPQHF
TRBJ1-3	.	TRBV7-2	CASSLIRPGSGNTIYF
TRBJ1-1	.	TRBV20-1	CSARRHLNTEAFF
TRBJ2-7	.	TRBV2	CASSERPNEQYF
TRBJ2-2	TRBD2	TRBV7-2	CASSKLRGLAGGNTGELFF
TRBJ1-4	.	TRBV7-9	CASSLGQPNEKLFF
TRBJ2-1	.	TRBV12-3/TRBV12-4	CASSLYNEQFF
TRBJ1-1	.	TRBV6-1	CASSEDSSWTEAFF
TRBJ1-2	.	TRBV28	CASSPPGGLSNYGYTF
TRBJ1-4	.	TRBV2	CASSGLTTNEKLFF